This T cell receptor (beta chain) was found in a study of blood T cells in healthy people across ages. Concerning this clonotype: What it binds is not known.

Combining a sample-barcoded 5' primer with a J-beta primer mix, a second PCR ran for about 6 to 12 cycles. In TCRdb, the 5' RACE reads were re-called with MiXCR into one record per CDR3 protein. The data show 1.5 million to 2 million distinct CDR3 sequences, under 30% seen once. The ends lost 6 bases at V and 3 bases at J; junction bases unmatched: 9. Germline CDR1 reads MDHEN; CDR2 reads SYDVKM. The CDR3 is made up of 15 amino acids. Regarding the study as a whole: A strong correlation between TCR beta diversity and naive T cell percentage was seen. Roughly linear declines in TCR beta diversity per million T cells occurred with age. Long-lived donors carried more naive CD4+ cells and greater diversity than aged donors.

Donor samples were obtained from healthy Caucasian individuals from Russia, aged about 6 to 95. V usage is TRBV28 and J usage is TRBJ2-7; 9 bases agree with TRBD2. This receptor was taken from a woman in her thirties in good health. The sequencing sample was made of blood. CDR3 protein: CASRGPGSGSYEQYF. CDR3 DNA: TGTGCCAGCAGGGGCCCGGGTAGCGGGAGCTACGAGCAGTACTTC.